The 3 T cell receptor beta chains below all came from one sample that was sequenced in a study of cytomegalovirus exposure and HLA in healthy donors. Use of 60 Vbeta and 13 Jbeta primers characterized the PCR. Data came from immunoSEQ multiplex PCR; TCRdb stores just in-frame clones and leaves some out. The data contain about 160,000 clones, roughly four fifths of them singletons. Input material: PBMCs. These receptors were taken from a middle-aged woman in good health and CMV-seronegative.

The chain uses TRBV5-1 and TRBJ1-1, with D uncertain. This CDR3 contains 14 residues. Germline V gene data show CDR1 as SGHRS and CDR2 as YFSETQ. The V end was cut by 0 bases, the J end by 3 bases, with 9 bases between. CDR3 residues: CASSLDTDHTEAFF. CDR3 nucleotide sequence: TGCGCCAGCAGCTTGGACACAGACCACACTGAAGCTTTCTTT.

This clone was found a few times. The chain links TRBV5-1 to TRBJ2-7; 8 bases are shared with TRBD1. The trim removed 1 base at V and 4 bases at J, leaving 7 bases unmatched. Germline CDR1 reads SGHRS; CDR2 reads YFSETQ. This CDR3 spans 15 amino acids. CDR3 sequence reads: CASSLTGQAGYEQYF. CDR3 sequence (DNA): TGCGCCAGCAGCTTGACGGGACAGGCGGGATACGAGCAGTACTTC.

The chain joins TRBV2 to TRBJ2-4; D may be TRBD2 (5 bases). Trimming pared 6 bases from V and 2 bases from J, leaving 8 bases between. CDR3 size: 13 residues. Looked up from germline, CDR1 is SNHLY and CDR2 is FYNNEI. The chain's CDR3 is CASSGEPKNIQYF. CDR3 DNA sequence: TGTGCCAGCAGCGGGGAACCCAAAAACATTCAGTACTTC.